Below, 16 T cell receptor beta chains from the same sample are listed, as sequenced in a study of T cell responses to AZD1222 COVID-19 vaccine. Clones were read by immunoSEQ multiplex PCR, and TCRdb kept only the in-frame ones, dropping some. This sample has about 140,000 clones, with approximately 90% found just once. Material: peripheral blood, obtained on day 0 of AZD1222 vaccination. Receptor source: an adult in good health.

V and J are TRBV7-2 and TRBJ2-7; 9 bases fit TRBD1. The CDR3 loop spans 13 amino acids. CDR1 SGHTA and CDR2 FQGNSA come from the germline V gene. Germline trimming cut 6 bases from V and 4 bases from J; bases unmatched to any gene: 4. CDR3 in DNA: TGTGCCAGCAGAAGGACAGGGGTTTACGAGCAGTACTTC. This codes for CASRRTGVYEQYF.

The DNA for the CDR3 is TGCGCCAGCAGCCATAGCGGGGCGAGGGAGACCCAGTACTTC. Translating it yields CASSHSGARETQYF. V is TRBV5-1 and J is TRBJ2-5; 8 positions agree with TRBD2. CDR3 length: 14 residues. V shed 4 bases, J shed 5 bases, and the junction held 7 bases outside the gene matches. Per germline, CDR1 SGHRS and CDR2 YFSETQ.

V and J are TRBV2 and TRBJ2-5; 7 bases are shared with TRBD2. The CDR3 spans 13 residues. Germline CDR1 reads SNHLY; CDR2 reads FYNNEI. With 4 bases clipped from V and 3 bases from J, the junction kept 2 bases outside the gene matches. CDR3 loop: CASSAGTKETQYF. For the CDR3, the DNA is TGTGCCAGCAGTGCCGGGACTAAAGAGACCCAGTACTTC.

This chain links TRBV6-4 with TRBJ2-5, with 8 bases fitting TRBD2. Trimming removed 8 bases from V and 4 bases from J; junction bases left unmatched: 3. Germline V gives CDR1 MRHNA, CDR2 SNTAGT. The CDR3 contains 12 residues. The CDR3 protein is CASPTSGETQYF. The CDR3 DNA is TGTGCCAGCCCAACTAGCGGAGAGACCCAGTACTTC.

V is TRBV7-2 and J is TRBJ1-1; no reliable D call. The CDR3 is 13 residues long. V was shortened by 3 bases and J by 1 base, with 6 bases between the two germline ends. Germline CDR1 and CDR2: SGHTA and FQGNSA. The CDR3 loop is CASSFTGNTEAFF. Here the CDR3 DNA reads TGTGCCAGCAGCTTCACGGGGAACACTGAAGCTTTCTTT.

The rearrangement joins TRBV5-6 to TRBJ1-5; 8 bases are shared with TRBD1. J was trimmed by 5 bases and V by 2 bases; bases with no gene match: 6. The CDR3 runs to 15 residues. Per the germline V gene, CDR1 is SGHDT and CDR2 is YYEEEE. The CDR3 region is CASSFGPTGDQPQHF. CDR3 DNA sequence: TGTGCCAGCAGCTTTGGACCGACAGGGGATCAGCCCCAGCATTTT. Full variable domain (rest looked up from reference TRBV5-6 and TRBJ1-5): DAGVTQSPTHLIKTRGQQVTLRCSPKSGHDTVSWYQQALGQGPQFIFQYYEEEERQRGNFPDRFSGHQFPNYSSELNVNALLLGDSALYLCASSFGPTGDQPQHFGDGTRLSIL.

This chain connects TRBV11-2 to TRBJ1-2, with D maybe TRBD1 (5 bases). Germline V gene data show CDR1 as SGHAT and CDR2 as FQNNGV. The ends were cut back, 2 bases at V and 7 bases at J, with 11 bases in the middle. The CDR3 consists of 13 residues. The CDR3 nucleotides are TGTGCCAGCAGCTTACAGGGCCTCGGTGGCTACACCTTC. Its translation is CASSLQGLGGYTF. The full variable domain, completed using reference TRBV11-2 and TRBJ1-2, is EAGVAQSPRYKIIEKRQSVAFWCNPISGHATLYWYQQILGQGPKLLIQFQNNGVVDDSQLPKDRFSAERLKGVDSTLKIQPAKLEDSAVYLCASSLQGLGGYTFGSGTRLTVV.

This chain links TRBV11-3 with TRBJ2-7; D possibly corresponds to TRBD2 (6 bases). Per germline, CDR1 SGHNT and CDR2 YENEEA. This CDR3 spans 16 amino acids. V was clipped by 5 bases and J by 0 bases, with 17 bases between them. The CDR3: CASSPPTGVSSYEQYF. DNA for the CDR3: TGTGCCAGCAGCCCCCCCACGGGGGTAAGCTCCTACGAGCAGTACTTC.

The J gene is TRBJ2-3, the V gene TRBV12-5; no clear D gene. The CDR3 length is 12 residues. V lost 7 bases, J lost 5 bases, and 10 bases lay in between. Germline CDR1 and CDR2: LGHNT and FRNRAP. Here the CDR3 reads CASASPEDTQYF. For the CDR3, the DNA is TGTGCTAGTGCCTCACCGGAAGATACGCAGTATTTT.

This clone was counted a single time. The rearrangement joins TRBV4-1 to TRBJ2-1, with 8 bases aligning to TRBD2. J was trimmed by 9 bases and V by 0 bases; bases with no gene match: 7. The CDR3 covers 15 residues. From germline, CDR1 is MGHRA and CDR2 YSYEKL. The CDR3 loop is CASSQDRTSRGEQFF. For the CDR3, the DNA is TGCGCCAGCAGCCAAGATAGGACTAGCAGGGGTGAGCAGTTCTTC.

The rearrangement joins TRBV7-2 to TRBJ2-1, with D hard to call. The CDR3 extends over 17 amino acids. Germline V gene sequence: CDR1 SGHTA, CDR2 FQGNSA. Trimming left V 2 bases short and J 0 bases short, with 14 bases between. CDR3 sequence reads: CASSLMVVQSSYNEQFF. Here the CDR3 DNA reads TGTGCCAGCAGCTTAATGGTGGTCCAAAGCTCCTACAATGAGCAGTTCTTC.

The V call is TRBV7-2, the J call TRBJ2-1; D is tentatively TRBD1 or TRBD2 (5 bases each). The CDR3 has 13 residues. The germline CDR1 and CDR2 sequences are SGHTA and FQGNSA. V lost 5 bases and J 10 bases, leaving 15 bases between the germline ends. In DNA, the CDR3 is TGTGCCAGCAGCCCCGGGACCGAGAGGGAGCAGTTCTTC. Translation gives CASSPGTEREQFF.

Notes on this clone: This sample includes further DNA sequences coding for the same CDR3. V is TRBV29-1 and J is TRBJ2-1; D might be TRBD1 (5 bases). This CDR3 spans 12 amino acids. Trimming took off 2 bases at V and 5 bases at J, with 7 bases between the two ends. CDR1 SQVTM and CDR2 ANQGSEA come from the germline V gene. The CDR3 spells CSVEFRDNEQFF. The CDR3 nucleotides read TGCAGCGTTGAATTCAGGGACAATGAGCAGTTCTTC.

This chain uses TRBV3-1 (or the pseudogene TRBV3-2) with TRBJ2-6; D gene ambiguous. Germline CDR1 LGHDT, CDR2 YNNKEL (reference sequence). The CDR3 extends over 17 amino acids. Trimming removed 4 bases at V and 4 bases at J, with 17 bases between. For the CDR3, the DNA is TGTGCCAGCAGCCCGGATGGGTCTTCAACCGGGGCCAACGTCCTGACTTTC. This codes for CASSPDGSSTGANVLTF.

V gene TRBV2 combines with J gene TRBJ2-3; 11 bases align to TRBD2. The CDR3 consists of 17 residues. J lost 6 bases, V lost 7 bases, and 15 bases had no gene match. Germline V gene lookup returns CDR1 SNHLY and CDR2 FYNNEI. The CDR3 region is CASMGEPGTSGRDTQYF. In DNA, the CDR3 is TGTGCCAGCATGGGAGAACCAGGGACTAGCGGCCGCGATACGCAGTATTTT.

J is TRBJ2-7 and V is TRBV19; D may be TRBD1 (6 bases). Per the germline V gene, CDR1 is LNHDA and CDR2 is SQIVND (reference sequence). This CDR3 region has 14 residues. Trimming pared 3 bases from V and 2 bases from J, leaving 11 bases between. CDR3 in DNA: TGTGCCAGTAGTATCAGGGGACCGCCCTACGAGCAGTACTTC. Translation: CASSIRGPPYEQYF.